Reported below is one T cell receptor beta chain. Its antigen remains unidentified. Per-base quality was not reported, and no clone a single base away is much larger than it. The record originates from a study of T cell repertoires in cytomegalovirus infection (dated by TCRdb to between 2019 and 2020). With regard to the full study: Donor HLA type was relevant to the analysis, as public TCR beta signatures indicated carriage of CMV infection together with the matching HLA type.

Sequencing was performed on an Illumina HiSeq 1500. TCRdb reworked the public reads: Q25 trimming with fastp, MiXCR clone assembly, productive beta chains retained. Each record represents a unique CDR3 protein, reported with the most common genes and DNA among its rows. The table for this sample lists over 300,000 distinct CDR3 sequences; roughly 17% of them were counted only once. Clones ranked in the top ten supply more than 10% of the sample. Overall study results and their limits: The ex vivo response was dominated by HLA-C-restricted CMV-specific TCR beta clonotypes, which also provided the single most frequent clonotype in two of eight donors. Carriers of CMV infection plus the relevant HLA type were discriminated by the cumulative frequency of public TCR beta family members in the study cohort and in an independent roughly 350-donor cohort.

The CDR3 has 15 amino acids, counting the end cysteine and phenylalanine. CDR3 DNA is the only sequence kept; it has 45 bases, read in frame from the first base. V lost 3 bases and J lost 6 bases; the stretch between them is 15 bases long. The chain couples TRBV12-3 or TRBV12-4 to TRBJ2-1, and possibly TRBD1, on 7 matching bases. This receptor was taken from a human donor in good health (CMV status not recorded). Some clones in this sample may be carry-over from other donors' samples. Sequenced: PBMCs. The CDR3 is CASSLGQGGSNEQFF. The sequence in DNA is TGTGCCAGCAGTTTGGGCCAGGGGGGATCCAATGAGCAGTTCTTC.